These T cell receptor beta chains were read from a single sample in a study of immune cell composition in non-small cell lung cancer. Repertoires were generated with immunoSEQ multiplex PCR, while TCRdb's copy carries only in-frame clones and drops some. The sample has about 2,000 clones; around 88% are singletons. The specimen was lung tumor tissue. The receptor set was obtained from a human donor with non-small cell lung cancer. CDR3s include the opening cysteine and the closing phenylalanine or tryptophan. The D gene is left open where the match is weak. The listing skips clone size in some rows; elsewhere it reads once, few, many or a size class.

TGTGCCAGCAGCGTGGGGCCCACCTACGAGCAGTACTTC,CASSVGPTYEQYF,TRBV9,.,.,TRBJ2-7
TGTGCCAGTAGGGGACAGGGAAGTGGCTACACCTTC,CASRGQGSGYTF,TRBV19,.,TRBD1,TRBJ1-2
TGTGCCAGCATCCTAGGGGCAGGGTATGGCTACACCTTC,CASILGAGYGYTF,TRBV28,.,.,TRBJ1-2
TGCGCCAGCAGCTTCCAGGGGGCTTGGGCAGATACGCAGTATTTT,CASSFQGAWADTQYF,TRBV5-1,.,TRBD1,TRBJ2-3
TGTGCCAGCAGCTTGGGGACTAGCGGTGTCAATGAGCAGTTCTTC,CASSLGTSGVNEQFF,TRBV5-4,.,TRBD2,TRBJ2-1
TGTGCCAGCAATGCCGGGTATTTT,CASNAGYF,TRBV6-1,.,.,TRBJ2-3
TGTGCCAGAAGCTTCCAGGACAGGGTGGGCTACACCTTC,CARSFQDRVGYTF,TRBV5-3,.,TRBD1,TRBJ1-2
TGTGCCACCCTACCATATAACAGGGGTGGCTACACCTTC,CATLPYNRGGYTF,TRBV28,.,TRBD1,TRBJ1-2
TGTGCCAGCAGACTAGACAGGACTTCTTGGGAGCAGTACTTC,CASRLDRTSWEQYF,TRBV7-9,.,.,TRBJ2-7
TGTGCCAGCAGCTTAGCTCCGGGGACTAGCCCCTACGAGCAGTACTTC,CASSLAPGTSPYEQYF,TRBV11-2,.,TRBD2,TRBJ2-7
TGTGCTAGCAGCGCCGGGACAATGGAGACCCAGTACTTC,CASSAGTMETQYF,TRBV7-7,.,.,TRBJ2-5
TGTGCCAGCGGGGACTTTTGGGGGGTCAATGAGCAGTTCTTC,CASGDFWGVNEQFF,TRBV27,.,.,TRBJ2-1
TGTGCCAGCAAAGACGCCCAGGGGCTAGGGGAGCTGTTTTTT,CASKDAQGLGELFF,TRBV6-6,.,.,TRBJ2-2
TGTGCCAGCAGCCCTGGCGGGGTAGGAAATCAGCCCCAGCATTTT,CASSPGGVGNQPQHF,TRBV7-2,.,.,TRBJ1-5
TGCGCCAGCTCCGGCACTGAAGCTTTCTTT,CASSGTEAFF,TRBV4-1,few,.,TRBJ1-1
TGTGCCAGCAGTTTCCGGGACAGGTCCTACGAGCAGTACTTC,CASSFRDRSYEQYF,TRBV28,.,TRBD1,TRBJ2-7
TGTGCCAGCAGTTCCCGGAAGACGGCGGGGCTGGCCCAGCATTTT,CASSSRKTAGLAQHF,TRBV28,few,.,TRBJ1-5
TGTGCCTGGAGCTCACGGGGGATCCAGGAAAAACTGTTTTTT,CAWSSRGIQEKLFF,TRBV30,.,.,TRBJ1-4
TGTGCCAGCAGCGTTAGAAGTTTCGGGGAGCTGTTTTTT,CASSVRSFGELFF,TRBV9,.,.,TRBJ2-2
TGCGCCAGCAGCTTAGCATACCTCTACGAGCAGTACTTC,CASSLAYLYEQYF,TRBV5-1,.,.,TRBJ2-7
TGTGCCAGCAGTTACTCGATCACAGGGGAAAAGAACACCTTC,CASSYSITGEKNTF,TRBV6-5,.,TRBD1,TRBJ1-2
TGTGGACTAGGTGGGGAGACCCAGTACTTC,CGLGGETQYF,TRBV20-1,once,TRBD2,TRBJ2-5
TGTGCCACCAGCGGGAGGAGCTCCTACAATGAGCAGTTCTTC,CATSGRSSYNEQFF,TRBV15,.,.,TRBJ2-1
TGTGCCATCGAGGGTGCCGATACGCAGTATTTT,CAIEGADTQYF,TRBV2,.,.,TRBJ2-3
TGTGCCAGCAGTTCGGGACAGCAGGGCTACACCTTC,CASSSGQQGYTF,TRBV28,.,TRBD1,TRBJ1-2
TGTGCCAGCTCCCACGAACAGGGCACTAATGAAAAACTGTTTTTT,CASSHEQGTNEKLFF,TRBV18,.,.,TRBJ1-4
TGCGCCAGCAGCTTGGCCTGGGGCTCATATGGCTACACCTTC,CASSLAWGSYGYTF,TRBV5-1,.,.,TRBJ1-2
TGTGCCAGTAGTGCGACGGGGACCTACGAGCAGTACTTC,CASSATGTYEQYF,TRBV19,.,.,TRBJ2-7
TGTGCCAGCTCACCTACAAATCAGGGGACCACTGAAGCTTTCTTT,CASSPTNQGTTEAFF,TRBV18,.,.,TRBJ1-1
TGTGCCAGCAGGGGGACAGGGGAGTATCAGCCCCAGCATTTT,CASRGTGEYQPQHF,TRBV6-5,.,TRBD1,TRBJ1-5
TGCGCCAGCAGCTTAACAGGGGGCACCACAGATACGCAGTATTTT,CASSLTGGTTDTQYF,TRBV5-1,.,TRBD1,TRBJ2-3
TGTGCCAGTAGCAGGGAACAGTTGAGTGAAAAACTGTTTTTT,CASSREQLSEKLFF,TRBV19,.,.,TRBJ1-4
TGTGCCAGCAGGAAGGGGAGCACAGATACGCAGTATTTT,CASRKGSTDTQYF,TRBV2,.,.,TRBJ2-3
TGTGCCAGCAGTTACAGGAGCGGGAGCATGAATGAGCAGTTCTTC,CASSYRSGSMNEQFF,TRBV6-5,.,TRBD2,TRBJ2-1